This TCR beta chain was captured in a study of blood T cell repertoires in COVID-19. Study summary: PBMCs, B-cell-depleted T cells, or T cells were the source of the cDNA or gDNA that made up the material.

The data were produced by immunoSEQ multiplex PCR, yet TCRdb's version contains in-frame clones alone and is incomplete. The sample lists 190,000 or so clones, around nine tenths occurring once. The study recruited people aged about 18 to 90 years across about two dozen US areas. Grouping used clinical history reported by participants in a survey and questionnaire. A PCR-confirmed or clinician-diagnosed COVID-19 case had contacted exposed participants within 2 weeks of entry. Germline CDR1 and CDR2: MNHNS and SASEGT. The ends were cut back, 3 bases at V and 10 bases at J, with 16 bases in the middle. The CDR3 length is 15 residues.

This sequence was found in a woman between 25 and 40 years old who had been exposed to COVID-19. Material: PBMCs or T cells enriched from blood (not recorded which). The chain couples TRBV6-1 to TRBJ1-6; possible D gene TRBD1, 5 bases. The CDR3 region has the DNA TGTGCCAGCAGTGATCTGGGGGGGGGATACTCACCCCTCCACTTT. Its translation is CASSDLGGGYSPLHF.